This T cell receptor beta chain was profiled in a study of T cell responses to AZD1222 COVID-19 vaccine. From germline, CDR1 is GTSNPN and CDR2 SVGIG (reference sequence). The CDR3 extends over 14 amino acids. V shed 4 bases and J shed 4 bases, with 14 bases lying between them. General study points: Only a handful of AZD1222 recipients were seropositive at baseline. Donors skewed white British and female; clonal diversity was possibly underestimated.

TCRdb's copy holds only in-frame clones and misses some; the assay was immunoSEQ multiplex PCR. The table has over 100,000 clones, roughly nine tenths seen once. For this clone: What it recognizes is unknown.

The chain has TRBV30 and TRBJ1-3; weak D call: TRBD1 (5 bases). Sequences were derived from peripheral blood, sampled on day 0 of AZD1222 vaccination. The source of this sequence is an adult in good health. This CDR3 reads CAWNLRDWGNTIYF. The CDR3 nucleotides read TGTGCCTGGAACCTCCGGGACTGGGGAAACACCATATATTTT.